This TCR beta chain came from a study of T cells in Graves' hyperthyroidism and ophthalmopathy. Study context: The blood sample was taken at first diagnosis, before treatment began. Overall study findings and caveats: Blood held most thyroid clonotypes expanded above 0.001 frequency. For ophthalmopathy, model prediction preceded onset by a median roughly 5.9 months.

Using RNA transcripts as the source, TCR beta CDR3 regions were amplified. Carried out on the TCR CDR3, a first-round RT-PCR used the HTBI primer set. TCRdb recomputed calls from the multiplex PCR reads with MiXCR, one row per CDR3 protein. The table lists roughly 350,000 distinct CDR3 sequences, roughly an eighth of them singletons. Germline CDR1 reads GTSNPN; CDR2 reads SVGIG (reference sequence). This CDR3 is 14 amino acids long. V was clipped by 2 bases and J by 1 base; unmatched bases: 4. Uncontrolled infection, other autoimmune disease, pregnancy or lactation disqualified patients from enrolment. There are a few counts of this clonotype. Its target is not known.

This TCR derives from a woman aged 40 to 50 with Graves' ophthalmopathy. Sequenced: blood. V gene TRBV30 combines with J gene TRBJ2-5; 7 nucleotides match TRBD1. The CDR3 region has the DNA TGTGCCTGGAGTAGGTCAGGGGGCCAAGAGACCCAGTACTTC. Residues: CAWSRSGGQETQYF.